The rows below give T cell receptor beta chains drawn from one sample of a study of blood T cell repertoires in COVID-19. Profiling relied on immunoSEQ multiplex PCR, and the TCRdb table lists in-frame clones only, not all of them. The data show tens of thousands of clones, 70% to 85% seen once. The material sequenced was peripheral blood. The receptors were gathered from a man in his sixties or seventies with acute or convalescent COVID-19. Both conserved end residues are part of each CDR3. A D gene is named only where the DNA matches it firmly. Rows give clone size only sometimes, using once, few, many, or a class for an expanded clone.

J | size | D | V | length | CDR3 | DNA
TRBJ2-7 | few | TRBD1 | TRBV19 | 13 | CASSTTGGYEQYF | TGTGCCAGTAGTACCACAGGGGGCTACGAGCAGTACTTC
TRBJ2-4 | . | . | TRBV3-1/TRBV3-2 | 16 | CASSQRRGSGKNIQYF | TGTGCCAGCAGCCAAAGGAGGGGATCGGGCAAAAACATTCAGTACTTC
TRBJ2-1 | . | . | TRBV14 | 13 | CASSQDLASEQFF | TGTGCCAGCAGCCAAGACCTAGCGAGCGAGCAGTTCTTC
TRBJ2-5 | . | . | TRBV24-1 | 20 | CATSDRRTDINSWYQETQYF | TGTGCCACCAGTGACCGACGGACGGACATCAACTCTTGGTACCAAGAGACCCAGTACTTC
TRBJ2-1 | . | . | TRBV3-1/TRBV3-2 | 17 | CASSRSRGAGGSDEQFF | TGTGCCAGCAGCCGAAGTCGTGGCGCTGGAGGTAGCGATGAGCAGTTCTTC
TRBJ1-2 | . | . | TRBV5-4 | 14 | CASSLARRDYGYTF | TGTGCCAGCAGCTTGGCCCGGCGGGACTATGGCTACACCTTC
TRBJ2-2 | . | TRBD1 | TRBV5-8 | 13 | CASSPRGTGELFF | TGTGCCAGCAGCCCCAGGGGGACCGGGGAGCTGTTTTTT
TRBJ2-6 | . | . | TRBV2 | 15 | CASRADRSGANVLTF | TGTGCCAGCAGGGCGGACAGATCTGGGGCCAACGTCCTGACTTTC
TRBJ1-1 | . | TRBD1 | TRBV4-2 | 17 | CASSQDTTGGMNTEAFF | TGTGCCAGCAGCCAAGATACGACAGGGGGGATGAACACTGAAGCTTTCTTT
TRBJ2-5 | . | TRBD1 | TRBV2 | 14 | CASSWTGRKETQYF | TGTGCCAGCAGTTGGACAGGGAGAAAAGAGACCCAGTACTTC
TRBJ2-7 | . | . | TRBV10-3 | 13 | CAISVSGSQRQYF | TGTGCCATCAGTGTATCAGGGTCCCAAAGGCAGTACTTC
TRBJ1-4 | . | . | TRBV29-1 | 12 | CSVSGIGEKLFF | TGCAGCGTTTCAGGGATCGGCGAAAAACTGTTTTTT
TRBJ2-1 | . | . | TRBV3-1/TRBV3-2 | 14 | CASSQGYKDNEQFF | TGTGCCAGCAGCCAAGGATACAAAGACAATGAGCAGTTCTTC
TRBJ1-5 | . | . | TRBV11-2 | 14 | CASSLDLGRQPQHF | TGTGCCAGCAGCTTAGATCTCGGTCGTCAGCCCCAGCATTTT
TRBJ1-2 | . | TRBD1 | TRBV12-3/TRBV12-4 | 13 | CASRPGQGDGYTF | TGTGCCAGCAGACCCGGACAGGGGGATGGCTACACCTTC
TRBJ1-2 | . | . | TRBV6-1 | 14 | CASSELGAGYGYTF | TGTGCCAGCAGTGAACTGGGGGCCGGCTATGGCTACACCTTC
TRBJ2-3 | . | . | TRBV5-4 | 12 | CASGRASDTQYF | TGTGCCAGCGGCAGGGCGTCAGATACGCAGTATTTT
TRBJ1-5 | . | . | TRBV28 | 15 | CASSRQIYSNQPQHF | TGTGCCAGCAGCCGACAGATTTATAGCAATCAGCCCCAGCATTTT
TRBJ2-2 | . | TRBD2 | TRBV6-5 | 13 | CACILAGVGELFF | TGTGCCTGCATACTAGCGGGGGTCGGGGAGCTGTTTTTT
TRBJ2-1 | . | TRBD2 | TRBV10-1 | 14 | CARILAGSYNEQFF | TGCGCCAGAATCTTAGCGGGGTCGTACAATGAGCAGTTCTTC
TRBJ1-5 | . | TRBD1 | TRBV6-6 | 16 | CASSYGTGHSNQPQHF | TGTGCCAGCAGTTACGGGACAGGTCATAGCAATCAGCCCCAGCATTTT
TRBJ1-4 | . | . | TRBV7-9 | 14 | CASSRQGSDEKLFF | TGTGCCAGCAGCCGCCAGGGGTCGGATGAAAAACTGTTTTTT
TRBJ2-7 | . | TRBD2 | TRBV4-2 | 18 | CASSQGPGLAGGPYEQYF | TGTGCCAGCAGCCAAGGACCGGGACTAGCGGGGGGGCCCTACGAGCAGTACTTC
TRBJ1-1 | once | TRBD1 | TRBV10-2 | 15 | CASSGPGDRGVEAFF | TGCGCCAGCAGTGGACCCGGGGACAGGGGGGTTGAAGCTTTCTTT
TRBJ1-2 | . | . | TRBV6-5 | 13 | CASTPLGGYGYTF | TGTGCCAGCACCCCCCTTGGAGGGTATGGCTACACCTTC
TRBJ2-7 | . | . | TRBV20-1 | 11 | CSAGHSYEQYF | TGCAGTGCGGGGCACTCCTACGAGCAGTACTTC
TRBJ2-7 | many | . | TRBV5-1 | 15 | CASSLSRGPSYEQYF | TGCGCCAGCAGCTTGTCCCGCGGCCCCTCCTACGAGCAGTACTTC
TRBJ1-2 | . | TRBD1 | TRBV7-2 | 15 | CASSLTGVQERGYTF | TGTGCCAGCAGTCTTACAGGGGTTCAGGAAAGGGGCTACACCTTC
TRBJ2-2 | . | TRBD2 | TRBV19 | 16 | CASSLLAGANTGELFF | TGTGCCAGTAGTTTACTAGCGGGAGCGAACACCGGGGAGCTGTTTTTT
TRBJ2-3 | . | . | TRBV4-1 | 16 | CASSQPLAPRTDTQYF | TGCGCCAGCAGCCAACCACTAGCCCCCCGCACAGATACGCAGTATTTT
TRBJ1-1 | . | . | TRBV11-2 | 16 | CASSLGLGGEHTEAFF | TGTGCCAGCAGCTTAGGGTTAGGGGGGGAGCACACTGAAGCTTTCTTT
TRBJ2-1 | . | . | TRBV2 | 14 | CARGRGPSYNEQFF | TGTGCCAGAGGGCGGGGCCCGTCCTACAATGAGCAGTTCTTC
TRBJ1-1 | . | . | TRBV6-5 | 12 | CASGGTNTEAFF | TGTGCCAGCGGGGGCACGAACACTGAAGCTTTCTTT
TRBJ2-7 | . | . | TRBV6-5 | 15 | CASSLGPLTAYEQYF | TGTGCCAGCAGTTTAGGCCCGTTGACAGCCTACGAGCAGTACTTC
TRBJ2-7 | . | TRBD1 | TRBV7-8 | 17 | CASSLTTGTASSYEQYF | TGTGCCAGCAGCTTAACAACCGGGACAGCCAGCTCCTACGAGCAGTACTTC
TRBJ2-3 | . | . | TRBV15 | 16 | CATSPRGGTSTDTQYF | TGTGCCACCAGCCCCCGAGGGGGAACTAGCACAGATACGCAGTATTTT
TRBJ1-1 | . | TRBD1 | TRBV6-5 | 15 | CASSPGQGPWTEAFF | TGTGCCAGCTCTCCGGGACAGGGGCCGTGGACTGAAGCTTTCTTT
TRBJ2-5 | . | TRBD1 | TRBV11-1 | 14 | CASSLTGYQETQYF | TGTGCCAGCAGCTTGACAGGGTACCAAGAGACCCAGTACTTC
TRBJ2-7 | few | TRBD1 | TRBV28 | 11 | CASLQGREQYF | TGTGCCAGCCTACAGGGGAGAGAGCAGTACTTC
TRBJ2-1 | . | . | TRBV28 | 11 | CASSWGDEQFF | TGTGCCAGCAGTTGGGGGGATGAGCAGTTCTTC